This T cell receptor (beta chain) was identified during a study of blood T cells in healthy people across ages. Alongside a J-beta primer mix, a sample-barcoded 5' primer served in a second PCR lasting roughly 7 to 12 cycles. A 12-random-nucleotide template-switch adaptor tagged each cDNA molecule. TCRdb re-derived calls from the 5' RACE reads in MiXCR, one entry per CDR3 protein. Of fewer than 1,200,000 distinct CDR3 sequences in the sample, under 30% were seen once. This clonotype was observed a few times. The target antigen is unknown. Caucasian individuals from Russia who were healthy and aged 6 to 90 acted as donors. Whole-study results and caveats: The long-lived group displayed more naive CD4+ cells, plus higher diversity, than the aged donors did.

This CDR3 region has 11 residues. Trimming shortened V by 6 bases and J by 8 bases, and 10 bases separated the two germline ends. Per germline, CDR1 MNHEY and CDR2 SVGEGT. The same sample was also used in a study of T cells of mothers and their children.

The TCR originated in a girl aged 2 to 10 in good health. The sequencing input was blood. The V and J genes are TRBV6-2 or TRBV6-3 and TRBJ1-2; D uncertain. The CDR3 DNA is TGTGCCAGCAGACTAACGCTCGGCTACACCTTC. Amino acid sequence: CASRLTLGYTF.